This T cell receptor beta chain derives from a study of blood T cell repertoires in COVID-19. Study information: COVID-19 samples from acute and convalescent phases originated in the United States, Italy and Spain. PBMCs, B-cell-depleted T cells, or T cells provided the cDNA or gDNA that made up the material.

This CDR3 has 15 amino acids. Germline V gene data show CDR1 as MDHEN and CDR2 as SYDVKM. With 5 bases clipped from V and 7 bases from J, the junction kept 13 bases outside the gene matches. Per the original data handling: The authors estimated nucleated cell counts from reference gene primer amplification. TCRdb's table, derived via immunoSEQ multiplex PCR, lists solely in-frame clones and lacks some. V and J calls plus clone size are reproduced from that table; the DNA served to infer D and trimming. The data contain 110,000 or so clones, around 89% of them seen just once; the ten biggest clones take up approximately 4.5%.

The TCR sequence derives from a woman aged 50 to 60 with acute or convalescent COVID-19. The specimen was peripheral blood. The chain uses TRBV28 and TRBJ2-7, with TRBD2 matching over 8 bases. The CDR3 DNA follows: TGTGCCAGCAGTCTCCTAGCGGGTGCCCCCGGGGAGCAGTACTTC. It encodes CASSLLAGAPGEQYF.